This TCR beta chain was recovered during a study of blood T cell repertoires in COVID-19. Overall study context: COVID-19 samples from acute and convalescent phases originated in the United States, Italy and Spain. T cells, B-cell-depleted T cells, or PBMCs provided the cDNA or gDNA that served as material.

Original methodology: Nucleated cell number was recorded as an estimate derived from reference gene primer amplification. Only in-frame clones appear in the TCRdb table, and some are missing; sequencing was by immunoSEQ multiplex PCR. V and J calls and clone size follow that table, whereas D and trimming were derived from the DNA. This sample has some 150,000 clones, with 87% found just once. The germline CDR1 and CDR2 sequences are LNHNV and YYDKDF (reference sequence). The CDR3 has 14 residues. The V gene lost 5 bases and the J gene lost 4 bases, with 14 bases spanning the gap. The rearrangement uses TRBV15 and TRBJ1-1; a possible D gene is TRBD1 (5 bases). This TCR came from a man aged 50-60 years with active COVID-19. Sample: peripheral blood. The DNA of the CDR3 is TGTGCCACCAGCTACGGGCGGGGGTCCACTGAAGCTTTCTTT. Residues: CATSYGRGSTEAFF. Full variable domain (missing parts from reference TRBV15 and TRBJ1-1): DAMVIQNPRYQVTQFGKPVTLSCSQTLNHNVMYWYQQKSSQAPKLLFHYYDKDFNNEADTPDNFQSRRPNTSFCFLDIRSPGLGDTAMYLCATSYGRGSTEAFFGQGTRLTVV.